The 24 T cell receptor beta chains below all came from one sample that was sequenced in a study of PD-L1 blockade in urothelial cancer. Time point of the sample: peripheral blood 6 weeks after treatment start. TCRdb's copy holds only in-frame clones and misses some; the assay was immunoSEQ multiplex PCR. The repertoire consists of about 45,000 clones, with around 82% occurring once and the leading ten covering around 13%. The sample consisted of PBMCs, taken around atezolizumab (anti-PD-L1) treatment. The receptor set was obtained from a man in his 60s with urothelial cancer.

This clone has just a few counts. The rearrangement links TRBV6-5 to TRBJ1-1; TRBD1 matches at 11 bases. J was trimmed by 7 bases and V by 5 bases; bases with no gene match: 6. Germline V CDR1 and CDR2: MNHEY, SVGAGI. The CDR3 loop spans 14 amino acids. CDR3 in DNA: TGTGCCAGCAGTCTTGGACAGGGGGCTATTGAAGCTTTCTTT. It is translated as CASSLGQGAIEAFF.

The chain carries TRBV19 and TRBJ2-3, with D perhaps matching TRBD1 (6 bases). The germline V gene encodes CDR1 LNHDA and CDR2 SQIVND (reference sequence). Trimming shortened V by 5 bases and J by 3 bases, and 15 bases separated the two germline ends. This CDR3 spans 15 amino acids. The CDR3 nucleotides read TGTGCCAGTAGTTCTTACAGGGATGGGACAGATACGCAGTATTTT. Amino acids: CASSSYRDGTDTQYF.

This chain uses TRBV6-1 with TRBJ2-6; unclear D gene. The CDR3 runs 13 residues. Trimming shortened V by 2 bases and J by 10 bases, and 9 bases separated the two germline ends. The germline gives CDR1 MNHNS, CDR2 SASEGT. The DNA for the CDR3 is TGTGCCAGCAGTGAATCCCCCGGGAACGTCCTGACTTTC. Protein product: CASSESPGNVLTF.

The chain couples TRBV10-1 to TRBJ2-7, with 12 positions matching TRBD1. The CDR3 is made up of 14 amino acids. Germline-derived CDR1 and CDR2 are WNHNN and SYGVQD (reference sequence). The junction had 9 bases not matched to a gene; V was cut back by 10 bases and J by 5 bases. CDR3 region: CATNSGQGAHEQYF. CDR3 DNA sequence: TGCGCCACAAACTCGGGACAGGGGGCCCACGAGCAGTACTTC.

J is TRBJ2-2 and V is TRBV6-5; TRBD1 is a possible D gene (6 bases). Germline-derived CDR1 and CDR2 are MNHEY and SVGAGI. V gave up 6 bases and J gave up 5 bases, with 16 bases separating them. This CDR3 has 15 amino acids. CDR3 region: CASRTPGVGTGELFF. DNA of the CDR3: TGTGCCAGCAGAACCCCAGGGGTGGGGACCGGGGAGCTGTTTTTT.

This clone was found once. The chain is built from TRBV7-2 and TRBJ2-3; D possibly corresponds to TRBD2 (6 bases). The germline V gene encodes CDR1 SGHTA and CDR2 FQGNSA. Trimming shortened V by 7 bases and J by 5 bases, and 16 bases separated the two germline ends. The CDR3 spans 14 residues. CDR3 nucleotides: TGTGCCAGCATTGACGCCGGGGGTATAGATACGCAGTATTTT. Encoded protein: CASIDAGGIDTQYF.

The chain uses TRBV4-2 and TRBJ2-3; 7 bases fit TRBD2. The CDR3 totals 15 residues. After removal of 1 base from V and 1 base from J, the junction contained 2 bases not matched to a gene. Germline V lookup: CDR1 LGHNA, CDR2 YNFKEQ. CDR3 bases: TGTGCCAGCAGCCAAGCGGCGGGGGGCACAGATACGCAGTATTTT. This translates into CASSQAAGGTDTQYF.

The J gene is TRBJ1-1, the V gene TRBV5-6, with TRBD1 identical over 8 bases. After removal of 5 bases from V and 5 bases from J, the junction contained 8 bases not matched to a gene. Germline V gene data show CDR1 as SGHDT and CDR2 as YYEEEE. The CDR3 consists of 14 residues. CDR3 residues: CASRAMDRETEAFF. The CDR3 nucleotides are TGTGCCAGCAGGGCAATGGACAGGGAAACTGAAGCTTTCTTT. Using reference TRBV5-6 and TRBJ1-1 for the parts outside the CDR3, the full variable domain is DAGVTQSPTHLIKTRGQQVTLRCSPKSGHDTVSWYQQALGQGPQFIFQYYEEEERQRGNFPDRFSGHQFPNYSSELNVNALLLGDSALYLCASRAMDRETEAFFGQGTRLTVV.

V gene TRBV9 combines with J gene TRBJ1-1; 9 nucleotides match TRBD1. Germline V gene lookup returns CDR1 SGDLS and CDR2 YYNGEE. This CDR3 is 14 amino acids long. Trimming at V came to 6 bases and at J to 4 bases, leaving 7 bases not matched to a gene. The CDR3 protein is CASKGTGYFTEAFF. The CDR3 coding sequence is TGTGCCAGCAAGGGGACAGGGTATTTCACTGAAGCTTTCTTT. Supplemented by reference TRBV9 and TRBJ1-1, the full variable domain reads DSGVTQTPKHLITATGQRVTLRCSPRSGDLSVYWYQQSLDQGLQFLIQYYNGEERAKGNILERFSAQQFPDLHSELNLSSLELGDSALYFCASKGTGYFTEAFFGQGTRLTVV.

This rearrangement joins TRBV6-1 to TRBJ2-1; tentative D call: TRBD1 (5 bases). CDR1 is MNHNS and CDR2 is SASEGT in the germline V gene. V lost 4 bases to trimming and J lost 6 bases, with 16 bases between them. The CDR3 is 15 amino acids. In nucleotides, the CDR3 is TGTGCCAGCAGTGGGGGTTACAGGATGGCCAATGAGCAGTTCTTC. Translation gives CASSGGYRMANEQFF.

In this sample, this clone turned up a few times. The chain has TRBV6-6 and TRBJ1-3; D is possibly TRBD1 (5 bases). This CDR3 has 15 residues. Germline V gene data show CDR1 as MNHNY and CDR2 as SVGAGI (reference sequence). Trimming took off 3 bases at V and 0 bases at J, with 9 bases between the two ends. This chain's CDR3 is CASSYDSFSGNTIYF. DNA for the CDR3: TGTGCCAGCAGTTATGACAGCTTCTCTGGAAACACCATATATTTT.

J is TRBJ2-3 and V is TRBV5-1; TRBD2 matches 10 bases. The CDR3 covers 16 residues. J lost 6 bases, V lost 0 bases, and 7 bases had no gene match. Looked up from germline, CDR1 is SGHRS and CDR2 is YFSETQ. CDR3 protein: CASSLGTSGLLDTQYF. The CDR3 DNA is TGCGCCAGCAGCTTGGGGACTAGCGGCCTCTTGGATACGCAGTATTTT. Variable domain in full (rest from reference TRBV5-1 and TRBJ2-3): KAGVTQTPRYLIKTRGQQVTLSCSPISGHRSVSWYQQTPGQGLQFLFEYFSETQRNKGNFPGRFSGRQFSNSRSEMNVSTLELGDSALYLCASSLGTSGLLDTQYFGPGTRLTVL.

This clone was observed a handful of times. The rearrangement uses TRBV28 and TRBJ2-7; D ambiguous. Germline CDR1 MDHEN, CDR2 SYDVKM. Trimming removed 2 bases from V and 10 bases from J, with 12 bases in between. This CDR3 has 12 amino acids. The CDR3 here is CASSLSPIEQYF. CDR3 bases: TGTGCCAGCAGTTTAAGTCCGATAGAACAGTACTTC.

The rearrangement links TRBV7-9 to TRBJ1-4; 8 positions agree with TRBD1. The CDR3 totals 14 residues. Germline loops: CDR1 SEHNR, CDR2 FQNEAQ (reference sequence). J was trimmed by 5 bases and V by 5 bases; bases with no gene match: 4. The CDR3 nucleotides are TGTGCCAGCAGCAATACAGGGGGGAATGAAAAACTGTTTTTT. This encodes CASSNTGGNEKLFF.

V usage is TRBV2 and J usage is TRBJ2-2, with no clear D. The V and J ends lost 3 bases and 0 bases respectively, with 11 bases between them. This CDR3 comprises 16 residues. CDR1 is SNHLY, CDR2 FYNNEI, per germline. The CDR3 loop is CASSESAAANTGELFF. The DNA of the CDR3 is TGTGCCAGCAGTGAGTCGGCGGCCGCGAACACCGGGGAGCTGTTTTTT.

This chain links TRBV11-3 with TRBJ2-5, with TRBD1 identical over 8 bases. The CDR3 spans 15 residues. Per the germline V gene, CDR1 is SGHNT and CDR2 is YENEEA. J gave up 4 bases and V 3 bases, and 7 bases lay outside the gene matches. The CDR3 here is CASSLRTGSGETQYF. DNA of the CDR3: TGTGCCAGCAGCTTGCGGACAGGGTCGGGAGAGACCCAGTACTTC. Combining the CDR3 with reference TRBV11-3 and TRBJ2-5 gives the whole variable domain EAGVVQSPRYKIIEKKQPVAFWCNPISGHNTLYWYLQNLGQGPELLIRYENEEAVDDSQLPKDRFSAERLKGVDSTLKIQPAELGDSAVYLCASSLRTGSGETQYFGPGTRLLVL.

Note on this clone: One junction end does not reproduce the germline sequence, and a read error may be involved. Other DNA sequences of this sample code for an identical CDR3. The J gene is TRBJ2-7, the V gene TRBV28; perhaps TRBD1 as D (6 bases). This CDR3 has 13 amino acids. Germline loops: CDR1 MDHEN, CDR2 SYDVKM. The CDR3 DNA reads as TGTGCCAGCAACTCAGGGGCTTTCTACGAGCAGTACTTT. Translation: CASNSGAFYEQYF.

The chain links TRBV11-1 to TRBJ1-3; D uncertain. The CDR3 has 14 residues. Trimming pared 5 bases from V and 0 bases from J, leaving 8 bases between. Germline assignment: CDR1 SGHAT and CDR2 FQDESV (reference sequence). In DNA, the CDR3 is TGTGCCAGCAGCGAAGGGAGCTCTGGAAACACCATATATTTT. It yields the protein CASSEGSSGNTIYF. The full variable domain, with the rest looked up from reference TRBV11-1 and TRBJ1-3, is EAEVAQSPRYKITEKSQAVAFWCDPISGHATLYWYRQILGQGPELLVQFQDESVVDDSQLPKDRFSAERLKGVDSTLKIQPAELGDSAMYLCASSEGSSGNTIYFGEGSWLTVV.

This clone was seen just once. The chain links TRBV9 to TRBJ2-3, with 10 bases that match TRBD2. The V gene's germline CDR1 is SGDLS and CDR2 YYNGEE. This CDR3 has 16 residues. V shed 4 bases and J 3 bases; nucleotides not matched to a gene: 8. The CDR3 region is CASSIKLAGLTDTQYF. The DNA of the CDR3 is TGTGCCAGCAGCATAAAACTAGCGGGGTTAACAGATACGCAGTATTTT.

The rearrangement links TRBV6-5 to TRBJ1-1; D not resolved. V lost 4 bases and J 7 bases, leaving 19 bases between the germline ends. The CDR3 consists of 15 residues. The germline V gene has CDR1 MNHEY and CDR2 SVGAGI. The CDR3: CASSFLPRADGEAFF. The CDR3 DNA sequence: TGTGCCAGCAGTTTCCTCCCCAGAGCGGACGGTGAAGCTTTCTTT.

The rearrangement links TRBV7-6 to TRBJ1-4; D gene ambiguous. Trimming took off 5 bases at V and 0 bases at J, with 16 bases between the two ends. This CDR3 spans 17 amino acids. CDR1 SGHVS and CDR2 FNYEAQ come from the germline V gene. CDR3 sequence: CASSPRTGPSTNEKLFF. The CDR3 bases are TGTGCCAGCAGCCCCCGTACTGGTCCCTCAACTAATGAAAAACTGTTTTTT.

This chain uses TRBV5-6 with TRBJ2-5; TRBD2 might be the D (5 bases). This CDR3 contains 14 residues. V was clipped by 3 bases and J by 6 bases, with 15 bases between them. The germline CDR1 and CDR2 sequences are SGHDT and YYEEEE. This CDR3 reads CASSWRTTEQTQYF. As DNA, the CDR3 is TGTGCCAGCAGCTGGAGGACCACGGAACAGACCCAGTACTTC. Based on the CDR3 plus reference TRBV5-6 and TRBJ2-5, the full variable domain is DAGVTQSPTHLIKTRGQQVTLRCSPKSGHDTVSWYQQALGQGPQFIFQYYEEEERQRGNFPDRFSGHQFPNYSSELNVNALLLGDSALYLCASSWRTTEQTQYFGPGTRLLVL.

This clone was observed a handful of times. The chain recombines TRBV7-2 with TRBJ2-7, with TRBD2 identical over 8 bases. CDR1 SGHTA and CDR2 FQGNSA come from the germline V gene. The V segment lost 5 bases and the J segment 4 bases; nucleotides outside the gene matches: 19. The CDR3 runs to 18 residues. The CDR3 DNA follows: TGTGCCAGCAGCCCCCGGGCCGGGGGGGCCGGAGGGACTTACGAGCAGTACTTC. Translated: CASSPRAGGAGGTYEQYF.

The chain carries TRBV28 and TRBJ1-2; TRBD1 matches at 7 bases. V was pared by 5 bases and J by 7 bases, with 7 bases of the junction left unmatched. This CDR3 spans 13 amino acids. Germline V gene lookup returns CDR1 MDHEN and CDR2 SYDVKM. The CDR3 loop is CASSNSQGVGYTF. In DNA, the CDR3 is TGTGCCAGCAGTAATTCCCAGGGGGTTGGCTACACCTTC.